Listed here are 15 T cell receptor beta chains from one sample, sequenced in a study of blood T cells in healthy people across ages (dated by TCRdb to the mid-2010s). Library creation used 5' RACE. The sample was run on an Illumina HiSeq 2500. A second 7 to 11 cycle PCR used a sample-barcoded 5' primer and a J-beta primer mix. Through fastp at Q25 and MiXCR, TCRdb rebuilt clones from the public reads, retaining in-frame beta chains. Rows merge per CDR3 protein into single entries with the most common DNA and genes. In this sample the table shows 700,000 to 950,000 distinct CDR3 sequences, roughly two fifths of which occur a single time. The biggest ten clones account for 20% of the sample. Material for sequencing was blood. These receptors originate from an older woman in good health.

V is TRBV4-3 and J is TRBJ2-7; 7 nucleotides match TRBD1. Germline V CDR1 and CDR2: LGHNA, YSLEER. Losses at the gene ends were 2 bases for V and 2 bases for J; bases not matched to a gene: 9. CDR3 length equals 16 residues. The CDR3: CASSQTSGQSTYEQYF. The CDR3, as DNA: TGCGCCAGCAGCCAAACCTCGGGACAGAGTACCTACGAGCAGTACTTC.

This chain's CDR3 is CASSSLTGATHNEQFF. The CDR3 DNA follows: TGTGCCAGCAGTTCCCTGACAGGGGCCACCCACAATGAGCAGTTCTTC. The gene calls are TRBV28 and TRBJ2-1; TRBD1 aligns across 8 bases. V trimming: 4 bases; J trimming: 5 bases; junction bases outside the gene matches: 10. Germline CDR1 reads MDHEN; CDR2 reads SYDVKM. The CDR3 covers 16 residues.

V and J are TRBV9 and TRBJ1-2, with unresolved D. Per germline, CDR1 SGDLS and CDR2 YYNGEE. This CDR3 spans 12 amino acids. V dropped 4 bases and J dropped 4 bases, with 8 bases sitting between them. CDR3 in DNA: TGTGCCAGCAGCTCGCAGACCTATGGCTACACCTTC. Translation: CASSSQTYGYTF.

The V and J genes are TRBV21-1 and TRBJ2-7; the table's D gene call, TRBD1, was not cross checked with the DNA. TRBV21-1 is termed a pseudogene. The CDR3 is made up of 15 amino acids. This CDR3 is CASVRQVLRSYEQYF. The CDR3 DNA sequence: TGTGCCAGCGTTAGACAGGTTCTCCGCTCCTACGAGCAGTACTTC.

The chain is built from TRBV29-1 and TRBJ2-7; D is ambiguous. V was shortened by 6 bases and J by 3 bases, with 9 bases between the two germline ends. Per the germline V gene, CDR1 is SQVTM and CDR2 is ANQGSEA. This CDR3 region has 11 residues. This CDR3 reads CSVAQDYEQYF. The CDR3 nucleotides are TGCAGCGTCGCCCAGGACTACGAGCAGTACTTC.

This clonotype was detected many times. V gene TRBV6-2 or TRBV6-3 combines with J gene TRBJ2-7; no definite D call. Trimming removed 6 bases from V and 2 bases from J, with 11 bases in between. The CDR3 consists of 13 residues. The germline V gene has CDR1 MNHEY and CDR2 SVGEGT. The CDR3 protein is CASRPPLTYEQYF. The CDR3 DNA follows: TGTGCCAGCAGACCTCCTTTAACCTACGAGCAGTACTTC.

The V call is TRBV5-1, the J call TRBJ2-3; 12 bases agree with TRBD2. V shed 0 bases, J shed 4 bases, and the junction held 6 bases outside the gene matches. Germline CDR1 is SGHRS and CDR2 is YFSETQ. This CDR3 is 17 amino acids long. CDR3 region: CASSLAATSGGSDTQYF. CDR3 in DNA: TGCGCCAGCAGCTTGGCCGCTACTAGCGGGGGGTCAGATACGCAGTATTTT.

This chain connects TRBV6-5 to TRBJ2-3; D gene ambiguous. From germline, CDR1 is MNHEY and CDR2 SVGAGI. CDR3 length: 15 amino acids. The germline V and J ends were trimmed by 2 bases and 2 bases, with 11 bases remaining between them. The CDR3 loop reads CASSYQQEYTDTQYF. DNA of the CDR3: TGTGCCAGCAGTTACCAGCAGGAATACACAGATACGCAGTATTTT.

The V call is TRBV21-1, the J call TRBJ2-5. TRBV21-1 counts as a pseudogene. The CDR3 runs to 16 residues. The CDR3: CASSARPRRREETQYF. CDR3 sequence (DNA): TGTGCCAGCAGCGCAAGACCCAGGCGACGCGAAGAGACCCAGTACTTC.

The chain recombines TRBV7-3 with TRBJ1-5; D remains unclear. V gave up 3 bases and J gave up 1 base, with 10 bases separating them. The CDR3 covers 15 residues. Per the germline V gene, CDR1 is SGHTA and CDR2 is FQGTGA. The CDR3 loop reads CASSFPGKSNQPQHF. CDR3 sequence (DNA): TGTGCCAGCAGCTTCCCGGGGAAAAGCAATCAGCCCCAGCATTTT.

For the CDR3, the DNA is TGTGCCAGCACCACATCCCATCAGCCCCAGCATTTT. Amino acids: CASTTSHQPQHF. This sequence joins TRBV6-2 or TRBV6-3 and TRBJ1-5; D ambiguous. Looked up from germline, CDR1 is MNHEY and CDR2 is SVGEGT. The V and J ends lost 7 bases and 5 bases respectively, with 9 bases between them. This CDR3 is built from 12 residues.

This clonotype was observed many times. The chain uses TRBV29-1 and TRBJ1-5, with a tentative D call TRBD1 (5 bases). Germline V gene lookup returns CDR1 SQVTM and CDR2 ANQGSEA. V was trimmed by 6 bases and J by 5 bases, leaving 14 bases between them. The CDR3 runs to 13 residues. The DNA of the CDR3 is TGCAGCGTGGGGCAAAGCCCAGATCAGCCCCAGCATTTT. Protein: CSVGQSPDQPQHF. The variable domain in full, completed from reference TRBV29-1 and TRBJ1-5, reads SAVISQKPSRDICQRGTSLTIQCQVDSQVTMMFWYRQQPGQSLTLIATANQGSEATYESGFVIDKFPISRPNLTFSTLTVSNMSPEDSSIYLCSVGQSPDQPQHFGDGTRLSIL.

The chain is built from TRBV20-1 and TRBJ2-7, with 16 nucleotides matching TRBD2. The CDR3 length is 17 residues. V dropped 4 bases and J dropped 3; count of bases not matched to a gene: 9. Looked up from germline, CDR1 is DFQATT and CDR2 is SNEGSKA (reference sequence). The CDR3 region has the DNA TGCAGTGCTACCAGGGGACTAGCGGGAGGGCACTTCTACGAGCAGTACTTC. As protein: CSATRGLAGGHFYEQYF.

The gene calls are TRBV6-2 or TRBV6-3 and TRBJ2-5; 8 nucleotides align to TRBD1. The J call may be in error: the DNA end matches TRBJ2-7 better. Germline lookup yields CDR1 MNHEY and CDR2 SVGEGT. This CDR3 is built from 15 residues. The CDR3 is CASSYWQGALSEQYF. CDR3 DNA sequence: TGTGCCAGCAGTTACTGGCAGGGGGCTTTGAGCGAGCAGTACTTC.

The genes are TRBV14 and TRBJ2-1, with D unclear. Between the trimmed V and J ends, which lost 3 bases and 8 bases, there was a span of 11 bases. From germline, CDR1 is SGHDN and CDR2 FVKESK. This CDR3 comprises 13 residues. Here the CDR3 reads CASSHLVPDEQFF. The CDR3 nucleotides are TGTGCCAGCAGCCACTTAGTTCCCGATGAGCAGTTCTTC.